This is a list of T cell receptor beta chains from one sample in a study of CD8+ T cells in alopecia areata. Method: immunoSEQ multiplex PCR; TCRdb's copy keeps in-frame clones and lacks some. There are 170,000 or so clones in the sample; 58% occur only once, and around 13% lies in the top ten. This sample comprised CD8+ T cells sorted from blood, obtained at week 24, from a patient treated with tofacitinib. The source of these receptors is a human donor with alopecia areata. Each CDR3 is given with its conserved first and last residue. A D gene is named only where the DNA matches it firmly. The listing skips clone size in some rows; elsewhere it reads once, few, many or a size class.

TRBV4-1,TRBJ1-1,TRBD1,.,CASSLRQGATEAFF,TGCGCCAGCAGCCTTAGACAGGGGGCAACTGAAGCTTTCTTT
TRBV5-6,TRBJ1-4,TRBD1,.,CASSHGTVSNEKLFF,TGTGCCAGCAGCCACGGGACAGTCTCAAATGAAAAACTGTTTTTT
TRBV29-1,TRBJ2-1,TRBD1,.,CSVTGGSYNEQFF,TGCAGCGTCACAGGGGGCTCCTACAATGAGCAGTTCTTC
TRBV18,TRBJ2-3,.,few,CASSPSPSSTDTQYF,TGTGCCAGCTCACCATCCCCTTCTAGCACAGATACGCAGTATTTT
TRBV2,TRBJ2-1,.,.,CASSEDPVDEQFF,TGTGCCAGCAGTGAGGACCCCGTCGATGAGCAGTTCTTC
TRBV5-6,TRBJ2-3,TRBD1,.,CASSLAIRDRWLPDTQYF,TGTGCCAGCAGCTTGGCCATCCGGGACAGGTGGTTGCCAGATACGCAGTATTTT
TRBV13,TRBJ2-1,.,.,CASSLATNEQFF,TGTGCCAGCAGCTTAGCGACTAATGAGCAGTTCTTC
TRBV4-2,TRBJ1-1,.,few,CASSQTSGRTTEAFF,TGTGCCAGCAGCCAAACCAGCGGGCGAACCACTGAAGCTTTCTTT
TRBV6-5,TRBJ1-1,TRBD1,.,CASTTRGQGTEAFF,TGTGCCAGCACCACCCGGGGACAGGGCACTGAAGCTTTCTTT
TRBV30,TRBJ2-7,.,.,CAWSGLQGAFDEQYF,TGTGCCTGGAGTGGGTTACAGGGAGCATTCGACGAGCAGTACTTC
TRBV13,TRBJ2-5,.,.,CASSLGRGPGLYF,TGTGCCAGCAGCCTTGGTCGAGGGCCAGGGCTTTACTTC
TRBV4-1,TRBJ1-2,.,.,CASSWGQDNYGYTF,TGCGCCAGCAGCTGGGGACAAGATAACTATGGCTACACCTTC
TRBV6-6,TRBJ1-1,.,.,CASTPYRERNTEAFF,TGTGCCAGCACCCCATATAGGGAGCGGAACACTGAAGCTTTCTTT
TRBV30,TRBJ2-7,TRBD1,few,CAWSDGDRVYEQYF,TGTGCCTGGAGCGACGGGGACAGGGTCTACGAGCAGTACTTC
TRBV13,TRBJ1-5,.,.,CASSLGGSGNQPQHF,TGTGCCAGCAGCTTAGGGGGAAGTGGCAATCAGCCCCAGCATTTT
TRBV13,TRBJ2-5,.,once,CASSLRTYQETQYF,TGTGCCAGCAGCCTGAGGACGTACCAAGAGACCCAGTACTTC